This T cell receptor (beta chain) was identified during a study of control samples from healthy donors and cancer patients. Here immunoSEQ multiplex PCR was the method, and the copy in TCRdb shows in-frame clones only, minus some. The repertoire has about 50,000 clones, 93% of them found once; the top ten carry roughly a quarter. This receptor was taken from a woman between 50 and 59 years old with head and neck cancer. The specimen was PBMCs.

The CDR3 region is CASKNEGAVSSGELFF. The DNA for the CDR3 is TGTGCCAGTAAAAACGAGGGGGCGGTGAGCTCCGGGGAGCTGTTTTTT. The chain couples TRBV19 to TRBJ2-2, with 7 bases fitting TRBD1. Germline-derived CDR1 and CDR2 are LNHDA and SQIVND (reference sequence). This CDR3 is built from 16 residues. Trimming removed 7 bases from V and 6 bases from J; junction bases left unmatched: 14.